A single sample is the source of the 20 T cell receptor beta chains below, sequenced in a study of blood T cell repertoires in COVID-19. Measured with immunoSEQ multiplex PCR; TCRdb has only the in-frame clones, and not every one. The repertoire consists of 350,000 to 400,000 clones, with roughly 88% occurring once and the leading ten covering around 0.91%. Sequencing input: PBMCs or T cells enriched from blood (not recorded which). The origin of the receptors is a woman aged 30 to 39 with acute COVID-19.

This clone was counted a few times. The chain combines TRBV6-6 with TRBJ2-7, with 7 bases matching TRBD1. CDR1 and CDR2 (germline): MNHNY, SVGAGI (reference sequence). V was clipped by 5 bases and J by 5 bases; unmatched bases: 18. CDR3 size: 17 residues. CDR3 sequence: CASSLRKNRGPKDEQYF. The CDR3, as DNA: TGTGCCAGCAGTCTAAGAAAGAACAGGGGCCCTAAGGACGAGCAGTACTTC.

CDR3 in amino acids: CASSLAGGSNGYTF. Written as DNA, the CDR3 is TGTGCCAGCAGCTTAGCGGGGGGGTCAAATGGCTACACCTTC. The V call is TRBV7-2, the J call TRBJ1-2; TRBD1 is a possible D gene (5 bases). This CDR3 contains 14 residues. Trimming removed 0 bases from V and 6 bases from J, with 11 bases in between. Germline CDR1 SGHTA, CDR2 FQGNSA.

Comments on this clone: Compared with germline, one end of the junction differs, possibly owing to a read error. The chain is built from TRBV10-3 and TRBJ1-2; the match to TRBD1 covers 9 bases. The CDR3 contains 13 residues. Germline CDR1 is ENHRY and CDR2 is SYGVKD. The CDR3 nucleotides read TGTGCCATCAGTGAGTCCTTGGACAGGGGTTTGGTATTC. This sequence encodes CAISESLDRGLVF.

The chain employs TRBV5-1 and TRBJ2-7; tentative D call: TRBD1 (6 bases). In germline, CDR1 is SGHRS, CDR2 YFSETQ. The CDR3 has 13 amino acids. V lost 4 bases to trimming and J lost 2 bases, with 10 bases between them. CDR3 in DNA: TGCGCCAGCAGCCAGGGGCCGGCCTACGAGCAGTACTTC. This gives the protein CASSQGPAYEQYF.

The chain couples TRBV28 to TRBJ2-3, with D possibly being TRBD2 (5 bases). Germline CDR1 MDHEN, CDR2 SYDVKM. V lost 3 bases and J 0 bases, leaving 13 bases between the germline ends. CDR3 length: 16 residues. The CDR3 nucleotides read TGTGCCAGCAGTTTCGGGGTTAAAGTCAGCACAGATACGCAGTATTTT. Translated, it gives CASSFGVKVSTDTQYF. Using reference TRBV28 and TRBJ2-3 for the parts outside the CDR3, the full variable domain is DVKVTQSSRYLVKRTGEKVFLECVQDMDHENMFWYRQDPGLGLRLIYFSYDVKMKEKGDIPEGYSVSREKKERFSLILESASTNQTSMYLCASSFGVKVSTDTQYFGPGTRLTVL.

This chain connects TRBV5-6 to TRBJ1-1, with TRBD1 identical over 7 bases. This CDR3 has 16 residues. CDR1 and CDR2 (germline): SGHDT, YYEEEE. The junction had 16 bases not matched to a gene; V was cut back by 1 base and J by 10 bases. The CDR3 reads CASSLLLHRGHVGAFF. The CDR3 bases are TGTGCCAGCAGCTTGCTCTTACACAGGGGACACGTCGGAGCTTTCTTT.

The V gene is TRBV4-1, the J gene TRBJ1-2; D gene ambiguous. Germline V lookup: CDR1 MGHRA, CDR2 YSYEKL. This CDR3 has 15 residues. V was trimmed by 0 bases and J by 4 bases, leaving 12 bases between them. Written as DNA, the CDR3 is TGCGCCAGCAGCCAAGATGTCAGTAAGTTCTATGGCTACACCTTC. Protein product: CASSQDVSKFYGYTF.

The chain has TRBV4-3 and TRBJ1-2; no reliable D call. Trimming stripped 0 bases from V and 5 bases from J, with 10 bases between. The germline V gene has CDR1 LGHNA and CDR2 YSLEER. The CDR3 loop spans 14 amino acids. In nucleotides, the CDR3 is TGCGCCAGCAGCCAAGATTACAGCTCTTATGGCTACACCTTC. Its protein product is CASSQDYSSYGYTF.

This chain connects TRBV10-2 to TRBJ1-1; D remains unclear. Deletions cut 3 bases from V and 0 bases from J, with 5 bases between. The germline CDR1 and CDR2 sequences are WSHSY and SAAADI. The CDR3 has 13 amino acids. The CDR3 DNA reads as TGCGCCAGCAGTGATGAGTTGAACACTGAAGCTTTCTTT. This codes for CASSDELNTEAFF.

V usage is TRBV5-1 and J usage is TRBJ2-1, with TRBD2 matching over 8 bases. The CDR3 covers 16 residues. CDR1 and CDR2 from the germline V gene are SGHRS and YFSETQ. V lost 0 bases, J lost 6 bases, and 8 bases stayed unmatched. The CDR3 region has the DNA TGCGCCAGCAGCTTGGTTTCCGGACTAGCAGTCAATGAGCAGTTCTTC. Amino acids: CASSLVSGLAVNEQFF. Supplemented by reference TRBV5-1 and TRBJ2-1, the full variable domain reads KAGVTQTPRYLIKTRGQQVTLSCSPISGHRSVSWYQQTPGQGLQFLFEYFSETQRNKGNFPGRFSGRQFSNSRSEMNVSTLELGDSALYLCASSLVSGLAVNEQFFGPGTRLTVL.

V gene TRBV7-9 combines with J gene TRBJ2-3; 7 bases are shared with TRBD1. Looked up from germline, CDR1 is SEHNR and CDR2 is FQNEAQ (reference sequence). The CDR3 loop spans 14 amino acids. The V and J ends lost 5 bases and 6 bases, in that order; junction bases with no gene match: 8. The CDR3 is CASSLDRKGDTQYF. The CDR3 bases are TGTGCCAGCAGCCTGGACAGGAAGGGGGATACGCAGTATTTT.

J is TRBJ1-2 and V is TRBV24-1; D is perhaps TRBD1 (5 bases). This CDR3 is 13 amino acids long. The V gene lost 5 bases and the J gene lost 5 bases, with 11 bases spanning the gap. Germline V lookup: CDR1 KGHDR, CDR2 SFDVKD. The CDR3 spells CATSAGHQYGYTF. Here the CDR3 DNA reads TGTGCCACCAGTGCTGGACACCAATATGGCTACACCTTC.

V and J are TRBV2 and TRBJ2-4, with 10 bases identical to TRBD1. V gave up 3 bases and J gave up 0 bases; unmatched junction bases: 17. The CDR3 sequence is 21 residues long. Germline V CDR1 and CDR2: SNHLY, FYNNEI. This CDR3 reads CASSESSKRDRGLLAKNIQYF. The CDR3 coding sequence is TGTGCCAGCAGTGAGTCCTCTAAACGGGACAGGGGTTTACTAGCCAAAAACATTCAGTACTTC.

The chain combines TRBV6-5 with TRBJ1-6; 8 positions match TRBD1. V dropped 2 bases and J dropped 4; count of bases not matched to a gene: 4. Germline CDR1 reads MNHEY; CDR2 reads SVGAGI. CDR3 length: 16 residues. Here the CDR3 reads CASSYGQGRYNSPLHF. The CDR3 DNA sequence: TGTGCCAGCAGTTACGGACAGGGAAGGTATAATTCACCCCTCCACTTT.

The chain joins TRBV14 to TRBJ1-6, with TRBD1 matching 8 bases. Germline loops: CDR1 SGHDN, CDR2 FVKESK. The CDR3 is made up of 15 amino acids. V lost 4 bases, J lost 9 bases, and 8 bases stayed unmatched. The chain's CDR3 is CASSPRGQGPSPLHF. The CDR3 bases are TGTGCCAGCAGCCCCCGAGGACAGGGCCCTTCACCCCTCCACTTT.

This clone was counted once. J is TRBJ2-2 and V is TRBV21-1; the table names TRBD1, a call not compared with the DNA. TRBV21-1 is termed a pseudogene. CDR3 length: 14 amino acids. The CDR3 DNA reads TGTGCCAGCAGCAAAGGGAACAGAGCCGGGGAGCTGTTTTTT. This sequence encodes CASSKGNRAGELFF.

CDR3 amino acids: CASSRGRRAFF. CDR3 DNA: TGTGCCAGCAGCCGAGGTCGGCGAGCTTTCTTT. The V gene is TRBV3-1 (or the pseudogene TRBV3-2), the J gene TRBJ1-1; D remains unclear. V was cut by 4 bases and J by 10 bases, with 10 bases left in between. The germline CDR1 and CDR2 sequences are LGHDT and YNNKEL (reference sequence). The CDR3 runs 11 residues.

The chain has TRBV5-6 and TRBJ2-5, with D possibly matching TRBD1 (6 bases). Germline lookup yields CDR1 SGHDT and CDR2 YYEEEE. V was shortened by 4 bases and J by 4 bases, with 11 bases between the two germline ends. CDR3 length: 13 residues. The CDR3 DNA reads as TGTGCCAGCAGCCAGGGACACACAGAGACCCAGTACTTC. It codes for CASSQGHTETQYF.

The chain has TRBV7-9 and TRBJ1-1; D uncertain. Per the germline V gene, CDR1 is SEHNR and CDR2 is FQNEAQ (reference sequence). The CDR3 is 14 amino acids. V was trimmed by 5 bases and J by 1 base, leaving 11 bases between them. CDR3 amino acids: CASSPPRGNTEAFF. DNA for the CDR3: TGTGCCAGCAGCCCTCCGCGGGGGAACACTGAAGCTTTCTTT.

V and J are TRBV7-3 and TRBJ2-3; 11 bases map to TRBD2. The CDR3 consists of 15 residues. Per germline, CDR1 SGHTA and CDR2 FQGTGA. The V gene end was trimmed by 5 bases and the J gene end by 6 bases; junction bases not matched to a gene: 7. CDR3 protein: CASSVSGGAGDTQYF. CDR3 DNA sequence: TGTGCCAGCAGCGTTAGCGGGGGGGCAGGGGATACGCAGTATTTT.